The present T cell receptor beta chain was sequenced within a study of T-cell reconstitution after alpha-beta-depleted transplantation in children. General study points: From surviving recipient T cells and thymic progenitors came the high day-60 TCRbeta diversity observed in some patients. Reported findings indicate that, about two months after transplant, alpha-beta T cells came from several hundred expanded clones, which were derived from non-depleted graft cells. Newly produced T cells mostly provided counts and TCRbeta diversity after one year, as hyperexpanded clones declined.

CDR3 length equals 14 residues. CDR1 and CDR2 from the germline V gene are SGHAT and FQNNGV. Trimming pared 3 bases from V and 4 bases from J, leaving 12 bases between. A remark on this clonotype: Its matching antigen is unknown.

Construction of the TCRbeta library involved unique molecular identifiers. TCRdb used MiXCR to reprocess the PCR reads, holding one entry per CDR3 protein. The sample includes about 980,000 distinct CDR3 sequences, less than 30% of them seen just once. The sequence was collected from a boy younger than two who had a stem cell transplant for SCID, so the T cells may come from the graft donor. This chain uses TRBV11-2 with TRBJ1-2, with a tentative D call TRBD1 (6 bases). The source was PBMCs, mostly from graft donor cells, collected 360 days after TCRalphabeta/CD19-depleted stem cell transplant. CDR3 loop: CASSFFRQVYGYTF. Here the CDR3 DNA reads TGTGCCAGCAGCTTTTTTCGACAGGTCTATGGCTACACCTTC.